The 20 T cell receptor beta chains given below trace back to one sample, sequenced in a study of blood T cell repertoires in COVID-19. TCRdb's copy holds only in-frame clones and misses some; the assay was immunoSEQ multiplex PCR. The table lists around 68,000 clones, around 93% of them singletons. Sequenced: peripheral blood. These receptors originate from a man between 65 and 80 years old with active COVID-19.

This clone was detected only once. The chain couples TRBV5-1 to TRBJ1-6; D not resolved. Germline CDR1 is SGHRS and CDR2 is YFSETQ. The CDR3 has 14 amino acids. V was pared by 0 bases and J by 10 bases, with 11 bases between. DNA for the CDR3: TGCGCCAGCAGCTTGGCTTCAGAGCGGTCACCCCTCCACTTT. Its translation: CASSLASERSPLHF. The complete variable domain, with remaining parts taken from reference TRBV5-1 and TRBJ1-6, reads KAGVTQTPRYLIKTRGQQVTLSCSPISGHRSVSWYQQTPGQGLQFLFEYFSETQRNKGNFPGRFSGRQFSNSRSEMNVSTLELGDSALYLCASSLASERSPLHFGNGTRLTVT.

This clone was recorded only once. The chain carries TRBV9 and TRBJ2-2; D might be TRBD2 (5 bases). Germline assignment: CDR1 SGDLS and CDR2 YYNGEE. The CDR3 totals 15 residues. V was trimmed by 4 bases and J by 6 bases, leaving 16 bases between them. CDR3 region: CASSRQSDGAGELFF. In DNA form, the CDR3 reads TGTGCCAGCAGCAGGCAGTCAGACGGGGCCGGGGAGCTGTTTTTT.

The chain carries TRBV18 and TRBJ2-1, with 9 bases identical to TRBD1. Per germline, CDR1 KGHSH and CDR2 LQKENI. This CDR3 region has 16 residues. Losses at the gene ends were 3 bases for V and 3 bases for J; bases not matched to a gene: 6. Written as DNA, the CDR3 is TGTGCCAGCTCACCTCGACAGGGGGGGTTCTACAATGAGCAGTTCTTC. It translates to CASSPRQGGFYNEQFF.

V is TRBV4-3 and J is TRBJ2-7; D is uncertain. With 0 bases removed from V and 4 bases from J, the gap between germline ends came to 13 bases. Germline lookup yields CDR1 LGHNA and CDR2 YSLEER. The CDR3 contains 15 residues. CDR3 nucleotide sequence: TGCGCCAGCAGCCAAGACATGTCTGCGCGGTACGAGCAGTACTTC. Protein sequence: CASSQDMSARYEQYF.

This chain links TRBV5-1 with TRBJ2-2, with D possibly matching TRBD2 (6 bases). Trimming removed 2 bases from V and 1 base from J, with 9 bases in between. Per the germline V gene, CDR1 is SGHRS and CDR2 is YFSETQ. The length of the CDR3 is 15 residues. The CDR3 nucleotides read TGCGCCAGCAGCTTTTCGCGGGAGAACACCGGGGAGCTGTTTTTT. This codes for CASSFSRENTGELFF.

The genes are TRBV27 and TRBJ1-3; D unresolved. Germline CDR1 reads MNHEY; CDR2 reads SMNVEV (reference sequence). The CDR3 runs to 15 residues. The V gene lost 7 bases and the J gene lost 2 bases, with 15 bases spanning the gap. The CDR3 loop reads CASTSLGVPGNTIYF. The CDR3 nucleotides are TGTGCCAGCACCTCCCTCGGGGTCCCTGGAAACACCATATATTTT.

The chain couples TRBV27 to TRBJ2-5; TRBD2 is a possible D gene (6 bases). The CDR3 has 13 amino acids. Trimming left V 3 bases short and J 5 bases short, with 10 bases between. The germline V gene has CDR1 MNHEY and CDR2 SMNVEV (reference sequence). The CDR3 sequence: CASSFGRRETQYF. CDR3 in DNA: TGTGCCAGCAGTTTTGGGAGGCGGGAGACCCAGTACTTC.

The chain is built from TRBV5-5 and TRBJ1-2, with D perhaps TRBD1 (6 bases). The CDR3 spans 15 residues. Per the germline V gene, CDR1 is SGHKS and CDR2 is YYEKEE (reference sequence). V was clipped by 0 bases and J by 5 bases, with 14 bases between them. CDR3 bases: TGTGCCAGCAGCTTGGATCCCCCAGGGGTGTATGGCTACACCTTC. As protein: CASSLDPPGVYGYTF.

The J gene is TRBJ2-1, the V gene TRBV12-3 or TRBV12-4; D possibly corresponds to TRBD2 (5 bases). The CDR3 runs 11 residues. The ends were cut back, 10 bases at V and 6 bases at J, with 10 bases in the middle. The CDR3 sequence: CATGVSNEQFF. CDR3 coding DNA: TGTGCCACCGGGGTCAGCAATGAGCAGTTCTTC.

The genes are TRBV9 and TRBJ2-4; possible D gene TRBD1, 5 bases. The V end lost 2 bases, the J end lost 2 bases, and 14 bases lay between the germline ends. Per germline, CDR1 SGDLS and CDR2 YYNGEE. This CDR3 comprises 16 residues. The DNA for the CDR3 is TGTGCCAGCAGCGTGGGGCTAAGGGAAACCAAAAACATTCAGTACTTC. Translating it yields CASSVGLRETKNIQYF.

V usage is TRBV4-2 and J usage is TRBJ2-3, with 13 bases fitting TRBD2. Germline-derived CDR1 and CDR2 are LGHNA and YNFKEQ. This CDR3 region has 17 residues. V lost 6 bases to trimming and J lost 0 bases; unmatched junction nucleotides: 6. The CDR3 loop reads CASRATTSGGSTDTQYF. The CDR3 DNA is TGTGCCAGCAGGGCGACGACTAGCGGGGGGAGCACAGATACGCAGTATTTT.

This clone was detected only a few times. The V call is TRBV3-1 (or the pseudogene TRBV3-2), the J call TRBJ2-2; TRBD2 matches 9 bases. Per germline, CDR1 LGHDT and CDR2 YNNKEL (reference sequence). CDR3 length: 16 residues. J was trimmed by 5 bases and V by 4 bases; bases with no gene match: 8. The CDR3 region has the DNA TGTGCCAGCAGCCGCCTCGGGACTAGCAGGACCGGGGAGCTGTTTTTT. Its translation is CASSRLGTSRTGELFF.

Comments on this clone: The germline gene is not matched at one end of the junction; a read error may be the cause. The chain is built from TRBV7-2 and TRBJ2-5; D possibly corresponds to TRBD2 (6 bases). Germline values: CDR1 SGHTA, CDR2 FQGNSA. CDR3 length: 14 residues. The CDR3 here is CASKEGLEREAQYF. The CDR3 DNA sequence: TGTGCCAGCAAGGAGGGACTTGAAAGAGAGGCCCAGTACTTC.

The V call is TRBV4-2, the J call TRBJ1-3; D may be TRBD1 (5 bases). Germline assignment: CDR1 LGHNA and CDR2 YNFKEQ. V was trimmed by 5 bases and J by 2 bases, leaving 10 bases between them. This CDR3 comprises 14 residues. The CDR3 protein is CASSYQGAGNTIYF. The CDR3 nucleotides are TGTGCCAGCAGCTACCAGGGCGCTGGAAACACCATATATTTT.

The chain links TRBV2 to TRBJ1-5; 7 positions agree with TRBD1. J gave up 3 bases and V 5 bases, and 7 bases lay outside the gene matches. Germline V gives CDR1 SNHLY, CDR2 FYNNEI. The CDR3 has 15 residues. CDR3 residues: CASSPNRGNNQPQHF. CDR3 DNA: TGTGCCAGCAGTCCGAACAGGGGAAACAATCAGCCCCAGCATTTT. Looking up the rest from reference TRBV2 and TRBJ1-5 gives the full variable domain: EPEVTQTPSHQVTQMGQEVILRCVPISNHLYFYWYRQILGQKVEFLVSFYNNEISEKSEIFDDQFSVERPDGSNFTLKIRSTKLEDSAMYFCASSPNRGNNQPQHFGDGTRLSIL.

The gene calls are TRBV11-3 and TRBJ2-7; D is ambiguous. The ends were cut back, 5 bases at V and 0 bases at J, with 5 bases in the middle. CDR1 SGHNT and CDR2 YENEEA come from the germline V gene. This CDR3 region has 12 residues. The CDR3 here is CASSPSSYEQYF. As DNA, the CDR3 is TGTGCCAGCAGCCCCAGCTCCTACGAGCAGTACTTC.

The chain has TRBV11-3 and TRBJ2-4, with D perhaps TRBD2 (5 bases). Germline CDR1 SGHNT, CDR2 YENEEA. This CDR3 is 15 amino acids long. Trimming cost V 3 bases and J 0 bases, with 9 bases left between them. CDR3 nucleotides: TGTGCCAGCAGCTTGGCGGGCGTAGCCAAAAACATTCAGTACTTC. It yields the protein CASSLAGVAKNIQYF. The full variable domain, with the rest looked up from reference TRBV11-3 and TRBJ2-4, is EAGVVQSPRYKIIEKKQPVAFWCNPISGHNTLYWYLQNLGQGPELLIRYENEEAVDDSQLPKDRFSAERLKGVDSTLKIQPAELGDSAVYLCASSLAGVAKNIQYFGAGTRLSVL.

This rearrangement joins TRBV5-1 to TRBJ2-5; D might be TRBD1 (5 bases). Trimming stripped 4 bases from V and 5 bases from J, with 12 bases between. Looked up from germline, CDR1 is SGHRS and CDR2 is YFSETQ. The CDR3 runs to 13 residues. CDR3 nucleotides: TGCGCCAGCAGCGAGCCAGGGTGGGAGACCCAGTACTTC. As protein: CASSEPGWETQYF.

The chain has TRBV5-1 and TRBJ1-1; 10 bases map to TRBD1. The germline V gene encodes CDR1 SGHRS and CDR2 YFSETQ. V lost 4 bases to trimming and J lost 3 bases; unmatched junction nucleotides: 6. The CDR3 is made up of 15 amino acids. CDR3 in amino acids: CASSVQGQGYTEAFF. The CDR3 bases are TGCGCCAGCAGCGTGCAGGGACAGGGGTACACTGAAGCTTTCTTT. The full variable domain, rest sourced from reference TRBV5-1 and TRBJ1-1, is KAGVTQTPRYLIKTRGQQVTLSCSPISGHRSVSWYQQTPGQGLQFLFEYFSETQRNKGNFPGRFSGRQFSNSRSEMNVSTLELGDSALYLCASSVQGQGYTEAFFGQGTRLTVV.

V is TRBV10-3 and J is TRBJ1-4; D is undetermined. The CDR3 loop spans 13 amino acids. Looked up from germline, CDR1 is ENHRY and CDR2 is SYGVKD. Trimming took off 2 bases at V and 5 bases at J, with 6 bases between the two ends. CDR3 nucleotide sequence: TGTGCCATCAGTGAGCCGAGAAATGAAAAACTGTTTTTT. Protein: CAISEPRNEKLFF.